Sequencing of this TCR beta chain was carried out in a study of blood T cell repertoires in COVID-19. This clone appeared a single time. CDR3 size: 12 residues. Per the germline V gene, CDR1 is SGHVS and CDR2 is FNYEAQ. With 5 bases removed from V and 0 bases from J, the gap between germline ends came to 2 bases. Repertoires were generated with immunoSEQ multiplex PCR, while TCRdb's copy carries only in-frame clones and drops some. The data hold about 230,000 clones, with around 80% observed a single time. The sequence derives from a man in his forties or fifties who had recovered from COVID-19. Sequencing input: peripheral blood. The genes are TRBV7-6 and TRBJ1-3; D uncertain. This CDR3 reads CASSHSGNTIYF. DNA for the CDR3: TGTGCCAGCAGCCACTCTGGAAACACCATATATTTT.